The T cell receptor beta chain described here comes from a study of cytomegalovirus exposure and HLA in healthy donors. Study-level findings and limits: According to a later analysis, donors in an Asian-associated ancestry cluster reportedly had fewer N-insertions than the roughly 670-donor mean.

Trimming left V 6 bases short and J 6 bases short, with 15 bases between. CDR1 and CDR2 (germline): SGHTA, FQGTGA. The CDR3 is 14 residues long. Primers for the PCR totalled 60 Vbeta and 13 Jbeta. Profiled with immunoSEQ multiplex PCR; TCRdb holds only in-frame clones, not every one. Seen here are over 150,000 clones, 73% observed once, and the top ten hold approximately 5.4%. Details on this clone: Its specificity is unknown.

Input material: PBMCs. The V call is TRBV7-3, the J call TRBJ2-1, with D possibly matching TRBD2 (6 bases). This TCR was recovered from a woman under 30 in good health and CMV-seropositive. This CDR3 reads CASRESEGSNEQFF. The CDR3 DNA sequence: TGTGCCAGCAGGGAATCGGAGGGGAGCAATGAGCAGTTCTTC. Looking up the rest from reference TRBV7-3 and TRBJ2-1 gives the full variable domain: GAGVSQTPSNKVTEKGKYVELRCDPISGHTALYWYRQSLGQGPEFLIYFQGTGAADDSGLPNDRFFAVRPEGSVSTLKIQRTERGDSAVYLCASRESEGSNEQFFGPGTRLTVL.